Sequencing of this T cell receptor (beta chain) was carried out in a study of blood T cells in healthy people across ages. Study-wide points: What prevented conclusive comparison of naive and antigen-experienced cells was that PBMCs were unsorted. Naive T cell percentage strongly correlated with TCR beta diversity.

This clonotype has more than one count but fewer than ten. Its antigen is currently unknown. It was with a sample-barcoded 5' primer and a J-beta primer mix that a second PCR of roughly 7 to 12 cycles was run. Unique molecular identifiers of 12 random nucleotides labeled each cDNA. From the 5' RACE reads, TCRdb called clonotypes with MiXCR, one entry per CDR3 protein. Of roughly 900,000 distinct CDR3 sequences listed, around 28% are singletons. Germline V gene sequence: CDR1 SNHLY, CDR2 FYNNEI. The CDR3 loop spans 14 amino acids. Between the trimmed V and J ends, which lost 7 bases and 2 bases, there was a span of 12 bases.

This TCR was sampled from a woman older than 75 in good health. The chain joins TRBV2 to TRBJ1-3, with D hard to call. The sample consisted of blood. The CDR3: CASTADPPGNTIYF. CDR3 nucleotides: TGTGCCAGCACAGCGGACCCTCCTGGAAACACCATATATTTT.